Below are 8 T cell receptor beta chains sequenced from a single sample in a study of identical twins (dated by TCRdb to 2016 to 2017). Libraries were built with 5' RACE. These reads were obtained on an Illumina HiSeq 2000. TCRdb applied fastp at Q25 and MiXCR to the public reads, then kept only in-frame beta chains. Each record represents a unique CDR3 protein, reported with the most common genes and DNA among its rows. In this sample the table shows 300,000 to 350,000 distinct CDR3 sequences, 10% to 15% of which occur a single time. The ten largest clonotypes hold approximately 7.5% of the sample. This sample was also put to use in a study of yellow fever vaccine responses in identical twins.

Sequencing input: CD8+ T cells sorted from blood. All receptors derive from a young woman in good health.

The count of this clonotype is one. V usage is TRBV6-1 and J usage is TRBJ2-7; D gene ambiguous. The CDR3 loop spans 15 amino acids. The V gene lost 2 bases and the J gene lost 7 bases, with 18 bases spanning the gap. Germline V gives CDR1 MNHNS, CDR2 SASEGT. The CDR3 bases are TGTGCCAGCAGTGAAATCTTGTCGGCACGGGCGGAGCAGTACGTC. Amino acid sequence: CASSEILSARAEQYV.

This clonotype was recorded a few times. The rearrangement joins TRBV7-8 to TRBJ2-1, with TRBD2 identical over 12 bases. Trimming cost V 0 bases and J 9 bases; bases outside gene matches: 9. The germline CDR1 and CDR2 sequences are SGHVS and FQNEAQ. The CDR3 is 17 residues long. The chain's CDR3 is CASSLARRLAGGGEQFF. CDR3 bases: TGTGCCAGCAGCTTAGCGAGGAGGCTAGCGGGAGGGGGTGAGCAGTTCTTC.

The J gene is TRBJ2-7, the V gene TRBV11-2; D is unclear. V lost 7 bases and J 4 bases, leaving 14 bases between the germline ends. The CDR3 is 13 amino acids. The germline CDR1 and CDR2 sequences are SGHAT and FQNNGV. This chain's CDR3 is CASTAEILYEQYF. The CDR3 nucleotides are TGTGCCAGCACGGCGGAGATATTATACGAGCAGTACTTC.

The chain joins TRBV24-1 to TRBJ2-2; maybe TRBD1 (6 bases). The CDR3 contains 14 residues. Trimming took off 3 bases at V and 4 bases at J, with 8 bases between the two ends. CDR1 is KGHDR and CDR2 is SFDVKD in the germline V gene. CDR3 sequence: CATSDTGTTGELFF. The CDR3 DNA reads as TGTGCCACCAGTGATACAGGGACCACCGGGGAGCTGTTTTTT.

Only a few counts were recorded for this clonotype. The J gene is TRBJ2-5, the V gene TRBV7-9; 14 nucleotides agree with TRBD2. This CDR3 is built from 16 residues. J was trimmed by 6 bases and V by 4 bases; bases with no gene match: 7. CDR1 and CDR2 (germline): SEHNR, FQNEAQ (reference sequence). The CDR3 coding sequence is TGTGCCAGCAGCTCGACTAGCGGGAGGGCCCCTAAGACCCAGTACTTC. It encodes CASSSTSGRAPKTQYF.

This clonotype has ten or more counts. CDR3 bases: TGCAGTCTCCCGAAGACGGATGGCTACACCTTC. Translated, it gives CSLPKTDGYTF. The J gene is TRBJ1-2, the V gene TRBV29-1, with D unresolved. This CDR3 contains 11 residues. Per the germline V gene, CDR1 is SQVTM and CDR2 is ANQGSEA.

This clonotype was recorded a few times. The chain combines TRBV28 with TRBJ1-5; the D gene is possibly TRBD1 (6 bases). In germline, CDR1 is MDHEN, CDR2 SYDVKM. The CDR3 has 17 amino acids. V lost 3 bases and J 0 bases, leaving 15 bases between the germline ends. CDR3 in amino acids: CASSFQGQIDSNQPQHF. The CDR3 DNA is TGTGCCAGCAGTTTCCAAGGACAGATTGATAGCAATCAGCCCCAGCATTTT. Filled out from reference TRBV28 and TRBJ1-5, the complete variable domain reads DVKVTQSSRYLVKRTGEKVFLECVQDMDHENMFWYRQDPGLGLRLIYFSYDVKMKEKGDIPEGYSVSREKKERFSLILESASTNQTSMYLCASSFQGQIDSNQPQHFGDGTRLSIL.

This clonotype has just a few counts. The chain recombines TRBV7-9 with TRBJ2-5, with 9 nucleotides matching TRBD1. CDR1 is SEHNR, CDR2 FQNEAQ, per germline (reference sequence). V lost 5 bases, J lost 6 bases, and 7 bases stayed unmatched. There are 14 residues in the CDR3. In nucleotides, the CDR3 is TGTGCCAGCAGCGCAGACAGGGGGTTGAAGACCCAGTACTTC. Amino acids: CASSADRGLKTQYF.